This record covers a single TCR beta chain. Its antigen remains unidentified. Sequencing used immunoSEQ multiplex PCR; TCRdb keeps in-frame clones, though not all of them. This table holds under 150,000 clones, about nine tenths found once. This CDR3 contains 18 residues. Germline V gives CDR1 SGHAT, CDR2 FQNNGV. V lost 4 bases and J lost 2, with 23 bases in between. This specimen comes from a study of PD-1 blockade in mismatch repair-deficient tumors. Study information: All were previously treated, progressing patients with about twelve mismatch repair-deficient cancer types. Findings of the study overall: Rapid post-treatment expansion, then contraction, generally preceding radiologic response, marked tumor-resident clones.

Mismatch repair deficiency was confirmed in all patients, by PCR or immunohistochemistry. Three pembrolizumab responders had their TCRs sequenced. The TCR comes from an adult with mismatch repair-deficient cancer. The sample here was peripheral blood, taken approximately 70 weeks after starting pembrolizumab. The chain uses TRBV11-2 and TRBJ1-1; TRBD1 might be the D (5 bases). The DNA of the CDR3 is TGTGCCAGCAGCTCCATGTCGTTAAGGGGACCGGGAAACACTGAAGCTTTCTTT. This translates into CASSSMSLRGPGNTEAFF.